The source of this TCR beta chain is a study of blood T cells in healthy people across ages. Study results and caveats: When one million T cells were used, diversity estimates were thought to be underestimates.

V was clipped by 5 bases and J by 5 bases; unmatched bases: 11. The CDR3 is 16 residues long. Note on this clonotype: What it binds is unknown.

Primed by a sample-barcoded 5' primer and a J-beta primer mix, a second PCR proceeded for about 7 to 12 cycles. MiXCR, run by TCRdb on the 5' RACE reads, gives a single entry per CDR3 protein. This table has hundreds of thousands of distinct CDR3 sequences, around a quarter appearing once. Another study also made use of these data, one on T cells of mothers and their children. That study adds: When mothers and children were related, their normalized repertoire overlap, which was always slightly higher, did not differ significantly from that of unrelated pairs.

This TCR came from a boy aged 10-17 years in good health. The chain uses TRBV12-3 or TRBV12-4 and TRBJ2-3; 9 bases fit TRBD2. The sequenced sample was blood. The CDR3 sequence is CASSPLSVAGVDTQYF. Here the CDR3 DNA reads TGTGCCAGCAGTCCCCTTTCGGTAGCGGGAGTAGATACGCAGTATTTT.